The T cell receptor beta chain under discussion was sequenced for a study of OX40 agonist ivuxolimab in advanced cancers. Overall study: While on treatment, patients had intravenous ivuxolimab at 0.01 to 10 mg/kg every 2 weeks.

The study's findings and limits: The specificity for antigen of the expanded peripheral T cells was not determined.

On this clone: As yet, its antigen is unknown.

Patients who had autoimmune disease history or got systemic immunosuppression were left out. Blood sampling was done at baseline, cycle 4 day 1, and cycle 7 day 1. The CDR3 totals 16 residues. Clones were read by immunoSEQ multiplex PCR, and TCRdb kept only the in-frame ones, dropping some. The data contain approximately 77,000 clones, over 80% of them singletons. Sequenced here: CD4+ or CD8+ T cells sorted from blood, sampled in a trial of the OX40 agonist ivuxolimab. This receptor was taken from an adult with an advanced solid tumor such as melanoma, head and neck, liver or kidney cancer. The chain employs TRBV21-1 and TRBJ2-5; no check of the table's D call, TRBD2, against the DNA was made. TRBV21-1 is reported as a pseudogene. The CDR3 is CASSSTSGGPEETQYF. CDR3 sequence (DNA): TGTGCCAGCAGCTCGACTAGCGGGGGGCCGGAAGAGACCCAGTACTTC.